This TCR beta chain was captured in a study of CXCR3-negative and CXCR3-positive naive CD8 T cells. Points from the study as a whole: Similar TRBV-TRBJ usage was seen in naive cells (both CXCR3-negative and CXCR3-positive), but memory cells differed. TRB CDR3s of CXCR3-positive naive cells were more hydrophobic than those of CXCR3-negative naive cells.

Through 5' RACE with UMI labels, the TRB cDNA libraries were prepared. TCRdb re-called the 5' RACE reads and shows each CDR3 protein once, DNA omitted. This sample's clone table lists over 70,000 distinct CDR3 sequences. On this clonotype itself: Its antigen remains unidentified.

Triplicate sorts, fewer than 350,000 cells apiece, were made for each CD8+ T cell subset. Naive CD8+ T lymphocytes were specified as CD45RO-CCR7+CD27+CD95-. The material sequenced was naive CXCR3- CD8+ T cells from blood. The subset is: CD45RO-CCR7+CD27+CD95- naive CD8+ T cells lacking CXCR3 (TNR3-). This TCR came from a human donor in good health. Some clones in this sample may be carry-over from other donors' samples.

This CDR3 reads CAISVGGAPYNEQFF. The V and J genes are TRBV10-3 and TRBJ2-1; the D call of TRBD2 rests on TCRdb alone, since no DNA is present to check it. CDR1 is ENHRY and CDR2 is SYGVKD in the germline V gene. The CDR3 is 15 amino acids.